The source of this TCR beta chain is a study of regulatory T cells in long-lasting Graves disease. As for time point: newly diagnosed GD, antithyroid drugs for less than 3 months. With RNA extracted from PBMCs as input, the TCR library was made. Investigators prepared the TCR beta libraries by applying iRepertoire HTBI primers and Arm-PCR of CDR3 regions. Authors' methods: Throughout the samples, researchers identified roughly 59 TRBV and some 14 TRBJ segments. TCRdb reprocessed the multiplex PCR reads with MiXCR, giving one entry per CDR3 protein. TCRdb, not the original authors, processed these V and J calls. This sample has 680,000 or so distinct CDR3 sequences; about 16% occur once, and the top ten carry roughly 18%. This CDR3 is 12 amino acids long. Trimming pared 1 base from V and 3 bases from J, leaving 6 bases between. Germline lookup yields CDR1 GTSNPN and CDR2 SVGIG (reference sequence). There are many counts of this clonotype.

The same data also went into a second study, on T cells in Graves' hyperthyroidism and ophthalmopathy.

This sequence originates from a woman aged 25 to 39 with Graves disease. Sample: peripheral blood mononuclear cells (PBMCs), taken at new diagnosis, from a patient treated with antithyroid drugs. V gene TRBV30 combines with J gene TRBJ1-2, with D possibly being TRBD1 (5 bases). The CDR3 loop is CAWSGRDYGYTF. The CDR3 nucleotides read TGTGCCTGGAGTGGCAGGGACTATGGCTACACCTTC.